This TCR beta chain was captured by sequencing in a study of vaccination effects on CD4 cells after COVID-19. Study information: Researchers drew samples from a few convalescent patients early and late after vaccination. Post-vaccine sample collection fell at a median of 72 days after the second dose.

ViraFEST used viral peptide pools to expand antigen-specific CD4+ T cells before sequencing. After roughly 11 days in culture, the CD4+ T cells were isolated. This person caught SARS-CoV-2 sometime from March to December 2020, and PCR testing confirmed the infection. Two doses of either BNT162b2 or mRNA-1273 were given to each participant. The CDR3 covers 14 residues. V lost 5 bases and J lost 3, with 13 bases in between. From germline, CDR1 is SEHNR and CDR2 FQNEAQ (reference sequence). General study points: Infection- and vaccine-induced clones contracted markedly late after vaccination.

TCRdb's copy holds only in-frame clones and misses some; the assay was immunoSEQ multiplex PCR. The sample yields about 15,000 clones, approximately 82% seen once. Details on this clone: Its antigen is not known.

The specimen comprised CD4+ T cells from PBMCs cultured with SARS-CoV-2 spike peptides, sampled after COVID-19 vaccination. This clonotype was sampled from a human donor who had a prior SARS-CoV-2 infection. This chain connects TRBV7-9 to TRBJ1-2; the D gene is possibly TRBD1 (6 bases). The CDR3 DNA sequence: TGTGCCAGCAGCCCCCGAGGGGGGGACTATGGCTACACCTTC. It is translated as CASSPRGGDYGYTF.